The 30 T cell receptor beta chains in this list originate from one sample, sequenced in a study of technical replicates of blood from a few donors. TCRdb's table, derived via immunoSEQ multiplex PCR, lists solely in-frame clones and lacks some. The table includes about 93,000 clones, nearly 97% detected once. What was sequenced was T cells isolated from PBMCs. The source is a human donor in good health.

CDR3 protein: CASSLSAGRNYGYTF. In DNA, the CDR3 is TGTGCCAGCAGTTTATCGGCGGGACGGAACTATGGCTACACCTTC. The chain carries TRBV27 and TRBJ1-2, with D perhaps TRBD1 (5 bases). The CDR3 spans 15 residues. Per germline, CDR1 MNHEY and CDR2 SMNVEV (reference sequence). V shed 0 bases and J shed 2 bases, with 10 bases lying between them.

This chain connects TRBV6-6 to TRBJ1-1, with D tentatively TRBD1 (6 bases). The V gene lost 6 bases and the J gene lost 1 base, with 15 bases spanning the gap. CDR3 size: 15 residues. Germline CDR1 is MNHNY and CDR2 is SVGAGI (reference sequence). This chain's CDR3 is CASSNGGAGNTEAFF. The CDR3 region has the DNA TGTGCCAGCAGCAACGGGGGGGCCGGGAACACTGAAGCTTTCTTT.

This clone was observed once. The chain recombines TRBV5-1 with TRBJ2-2, with 8 bases aligning to TRBD1. Losses at the gene ends were 2 bases for V and 5 bases for J; bases not matched to a gene: 2. Looked up from germline, CDR1 is SGHRS and CDR2 is YFSETQ. The CDR3 length is 14 residues. The CDR3 DNA is TGCGCCAGCAGCTTTACAGGGGGAACCGGGGAGCTGTTTTTT. Amino acid sequence: CASSFTGGTGELFF.

The chain has TRBV14 and TRBJ2-7, with 8 bases that match TRBD1. There are 16 residues in the CDR3. With 0 bases clipped from V and 3 bases from J, the junction kept 7 bases outside the gene matches. Germline V gene data show CDR1 as SGHDN and CDR2 as FVKESK. For the CDR3, the DNA is TGTGCCAGCAGCCAAGAGACAGGGGCGAAGTACTACGAGCAGTACTTC. Protein product: CASSQETGAKYYEQYF.

This rearrangement joins TRBV15 to TRBJ1-5; D is undetermined. The germline V gene encodes CDR1 LNHNV and CDR2 YYDKDF (reference sequence). The CDR3 runs 14 residues. Trimming left V 3 bases short and J 3 bases short, with 9 bases between. CDR3 region: CATSRRGANQPQHF. In DNA, the CDR3 is TGTGCCACCAGCAGGAGAGGTGCCAATCAGCCCCAGCATTTT.

This chain joins TRBV2 and TRBJ1-3; possible D gene TRBD1, 5 bases. Between the trimmed V and J ends, which lost 0 bases and 0 bases, there was a span of 9 bases. The CDR3 covers 16 residues. The germline gives CDR1 SNHLY, CDR2 FYNNEI. CDR3 sequence: CASSEAPGSSGNTIYF. CDR3 DNA sequence: TGTGCCAGCAGTGAAGCCCCAGGGTCCTCTGGAAACACCATATATTTT.

The chain is built from TRBV11-2 and TRBJ2-3, with D possibly matching TRBD2 (6 bases). CDR3 length: 10 residues. Germline values: CDR1 SGHAT, CDR2 FQNNGV. CDR3 region: CATGVDTQYF. The CDR3 DNA reads TGTGCGACGGGGGTAGATACGCAGTATTTT.

The J gene is TRBJ2-1, the V gene TRBV27; D call uncertain. The length of the CDR3 is 12 residues. The V gene's germline CDR1 is MNHEY and CDR2 SMNVEV (reference sequence). The V end was cut by 3 bases, the J end by 12 bases, with 12 bases between. As DNA, the CDR3 is TGTGCCAGCAGTTTCTCCGGGTCTTCGCAGTTCTTC. This translates into CASSFSGSSQFF.

The chain uses TRBV5-3 and TRBJ2-5; the D is unclear. TRBV5-3 is recorded as an ORF, its role being uncertain. Trimming pared 0 bases from V and 2 bases from J, leaving 5 bases between. The length of the CDR3 is 13 residues. This CDR3 is CARSLDKQETQYF. CDR3 sequence (DNA): TGTGCCAGAAGCTTGGATAAACAAGAGACCCAGTACTTC.

This sequence joins TRBV11-2 and TRBJ1-1; 9 bases fit TRBD1. The CDR3 extends over 16 amino acids. Germline trimming cut 6 bases from V and 3 bases from J; bases unmatched to any gene: 11. Germline lookup yields CDR1 SGHAT and CDR2 FQNNGV. This CDR3 reads CASSFLHGQGHTEAFF. In nucleotides, the CDR3 is TGTGCCAGCAGTTTTCTACATGGACAGGGGCACACTGAAGCTTTCTTT.

The chain has TRBV14 and TRBJ1-1, with a weak D call TRBD1 (5 bases). The V and J ends lost 0 bases and 0 bases respectively, with 11 bases between them. The germline CDR1 and CDR2 sequences are SGHDN and FVKESK. The CDR3 loop spans 16 amino acids. In DNA form, the CDR3 reads TGTGCCAGCAGCCAAGATTTAGGACAAGTGAACACTGAAGCTTTCTTT. Protein sequence: CASSQDLGQVNTEAFF. The entire variable domain, with the rest obtained from reference TRBV14 and TRBJ1-1, is as follows: EAGVTQFPSHSVIEKGQTVTLRCDPISGHDNLYWYRRVMGKEIKFLLHFVKESKQDESGMPNNRFLAERTGGTYSTLKVQPAELEDSGVYFCASSQDLGQVNTEAFFGQGTRLTVV.

The chain links TRBV7-9 to TRBJ1-1; no firm D call. V was shortened by 3 bases and J by 4 bases, with 12 bases between the two germline ends. CDR1 is SEHNR and CDR2 is FQNEAQ in the germline V gene (reference sequence). This CDR3 region has 14 residues. CDR3 nucleotides: TGTGCCAGCAGCTTTGGGAGTGGTTCCACTGAAGCTTTCTTT. This translates into CASSFGSGSTEAFF.

V and J are TRBV7-6 and TRBJ1-2; D not certain. The germline CDR1 and CDR2 sequences are SGHVS and FNYEAQ. V was trimmed by 1 base and J by 11 bases, leaving 20 bases between them. This CDR3 contains 15 residues. The DNA of the CDR3 is TGTGCCAGCAGCTTAGAAAGGACTGACCGTGGTGAATACACCTTC. This codes for CASSLERTDRGEYTF. Variable domain in full (rest from reference TRBV7-6 and TRBJ1-2): GAGVSQSPRYKVTKRGQDVALRCDPISGHVSLYWYRQALGQGPEFLTYFNYEAQQDKSGLPNDRFSAERPEGSISTLTIQRTEQRDSAMYRCASSLERTDRGEYTFGSGTRLTVV.

J is TRBJ2-3 and V is TRBV11-2; D is perhaps TRBD1 (6 bases). This CDR3 comprises 16 residues. Germline loops: CDR1 SGHAT, CDR2 FQNNGV. V dropped 5 bases and J dropped 0 bases, with 15 bases sitting between them. CDR3 DNA: TGTGCCAGCAGCCTAATAACAGGGCCTAGCACAGATACGCAGTATTTT. This codes for CASSLITGPSTDTQYF.

The chain carries TRBV30 and TRBJ1-1, with D maybe TRBD1 (6 bases). The ends were cut back, 1 base at V and 6 bases at J, with 15 bases in the middle. The CDR3 runs to 14 residues. Per the germline V gene, CDR1 is GTSNPN and CDR2 is SVGIG (reference sequence). The DNA for the CDR3 is TGTGCCTGGAGTGGAGGACAGCTTCTCGCTGAAGCTTTCTTT. Its protein is CAWSGGQLLAEAFF. Filled out from reference TRBV30 and TRBJ1-1, the complete variable domain reads SQTIHQWPATLVQPVGSPLSLECTVEGTSNPNLYWYRQAAGRGLQLLFYSVGIGQISSEVPQNLSASRPQDRQFILSSKKLLLSDSGFYLCAWSGGQLLAEAFFGQGTRLTVV.

The V and J genes are TRBV7-9 and TRBJ2-5; 10 nucleotides align to TRBD1. Per the germline V gene, CDR1 is SEHNR and CDR2 is FQNEAQ (reference sequence). Trimming took 6 bases from V and 4 from J; bases not matched to a gene: 5. The CDR3 totals 14 residues. CDR3 DNA: TGTGCCAGCAGGAAGGGACAGGGGAGAGAGACCCAGTACTTC. Translating it yields CASRKGQGRETQYF.

This chain joins TRBV4-1 and TRBJ2-2, with D perhaps TRBD1 (7 bases). The CDR3 extends over 15 amino acids. The ends were cut back, 1 base at V and 5 bases at J, with 11 bases in the middle. Germline-derived CDR1 and CDR2 are MGHRA and YSYEKL. The CDR3 DNA reads TGCGCCAGCAGCCAAGCAGGGGGGTGGACCGGGGAGCTGTTTTTT. Its protein product is CASSQAGGWTGELFF.

This chain links TRBV7-9 with TRBJ1-2; D is undetermined. V was cut by 3 bases and J by 10 bases, with 15 bases left in between. Per germline, CDR1 SEHNR and CDR2 FQNEAQ (reference sequence). The CDR3 totals 13 residues. The CDR3 DNA reads TGTGCCAGCAGCTTTCCCAGTCTCCGTCACTACACCTTC. The encoded protein is CASSFPSLRHYTF.

This chain links TRBV19 with TRBJ1-3; D gene uncertain. The germline V gene encodes CDR1 LNHDA and CDR2 SQIVND (reference sequence). V was cut by 8 bases and J by 0 bases, with 11 bases left in between. The CDR3 spans 14 residues. The CDR3 sequence: CASFRKFSGNTIYF. CDR3 coding DNA: TGTGCCAGTTTCAGGAAGTTCTCTGGAAACACCATATATTTT.

This chain joins TRBV19 and TRBJ1-5; 7 bases map to TRBD1. This CDR3 has 13 amino acids. V lost 5 bases and J lost 7; bases outside the gene matches: 5. Germline V gene sequence: CDR1 LNHDA, CDR2 SQIVND (reference sequence). The CDR3 bases are TGTGCCAGTAGTTGGACAGGCGGGCAGCCCCAGCATTTT. It yields the protein CASSWTGGQPQHF.

This rearrangement joins TRBV4-1 to TRBJ2-1, with 8 bases that match TRBD2. With V trimmed by 5 bases and J by 3 bases, 6 bases remained unmatched. The CDR3 length is 15 residues. Germline lookup yields CDR1 MGHRA and CDR2 YSYEKL. Written as DNA, the CDR3 is TGCGCCAGCAGCATCCCGAGCGGGGGCTACAATGAGCAGTTCTTC. Translating it yields CASSIPSGGYNEQFF.

The chain's CDR3 is CASSPRTSVTSSTDTQYF. The CDR3 region has the DNA TGTGCCAGCAGCCCACGGACTAGCGTGACTTCTAGCACAGATACGCAGTATTTT. The J gene is TRBJ2-3, the V gene TRBV7-3, with 9 bases aligning to TRBD2. Losses at the gene ends were 5 bases for V and 0 bases for J; bases not matched to a gene: 12. Per the germline V gene, CDR1 is SGHTA and CDR2 is FQGTGA. CDR3 length: 18 residues. Full variable domain (remainder filled in from reference TRBV7-3 and TRBJ2-3): GAGVSQTPSNKVTEKGKYVELRCDPISGHTALYWYRQSLGQGPEFLIYFQGTGAADDSGLPNDRFFAVRPEGSVSTLKIQRTERGDSAVYLCASSPRTSVTSSTDTQYFGPGTRLTVL.

J is TRBJ1-2 and V is TRBV27, with D maybe TRBD1 (6 bases). Germline V gene sequence: CDR1 MNHEY, CDR2 SMNVEV (reference sequence). The CDR3 covers 15 residues. V was cut by 11 bases and J by 0 bases, with 19 bases left in between. The CDR3 DNA follows: TGTGCCGTCCGGGCGTGGACAGTAGCTAACTATGGCTACACCTTC. Encoded protein: CAVRAWTVANYGYTF.

V usage is TRBV15 and J usage is TRBJ2-2; the D gene is possibly TRBD1 (7 bases). The CDR3 is made up of 16 amino acids. The germline V and J ends were trimmed by 0 bases and 6 bases, with 14 bases remaining between them. Germline values: CDR1 LNHNV, CDR2 YYDKDF (reference sequence). The CDR3 nucleotides read TGTGCCACCAGCAGAGATCGGTTCAGGGGGGCCGGGGAGCTGTTTTTT. Translation gives CATSRDRFRGAGELFF.

The gene calls are TRBV28 and TRBJ1-5; weak D call: TRBD1 (6 bases). Trimming removed 6 bases from V and 5 bases from J, with 17 bases in between. The CDR3 has 15 amino acids. CDR1 MDHEN and CDR2 SYDVKM come from the germline V gene. The CDR3 loop is CASRVLDSPYQPQHF. The DNA of the CDR3 is TGTGCCAGCAGGGTTTTGGACAGCCCGTATCAGCCCCAGCATTTT.

The chain is built from TRBV27 and TRBJ2-7; 7 bases map to TRBD2. The CDR3 runs to 15 residues. V shed 2 bases, J shed 1 base, and the junction held 5 bases outside the gene matches. Germline V CDR1 and CDR2: MNHEY, SMNVEV (reference sequence). CDR3 sequence: CASSLGGGYSYEQYF. In DNA form, the CDR3 reads TGTGCCAGCAGTTTAGGCGGGGGATATTCCTACGAGCAGTACTTC.

V is TRBV19 and J is TRBJ2-1; 10 nucleotides line up with TRBD2. The CDR3 loop spans 15 amino acids. V trimming: 2 bases; J trimming: 10 bases; junction bases outside the gene matches: 8. Germline-derived CDR1 and CDR2 are LNHDA and SQIVND (reference sequence). CDR3 DNA sequence: TGTGCCAGTAGTATACTAGCGGGAGCTGTCGACGAGCAGTTCTTC. Protein sequence: CASSILAGAVDEQFF.

The chain links TRBV25-1 to TRBJ2-1; D perhaps matches TRBD2 (5 bases). V was clipped by 5 bases and J by 5 bases, with 16 bases between them. The CDR3 sequence is 15 residues long. Germline values: CDR1 MGHDK, CDR2 SYGVNS. DNA of the CDR3: TGTGCCAGCAGTCTCCCCGGGGTCCCTCACAATGAGCAGTTCTTC. It encodes CASSLPGVPHNEQFF.

This chain uses TRBV29-1 with TRBJ1-3; TRBD1 is a possible D gene (6 bases). The CDR3 extends over 16 amino acids. Germline CDR1 SQVTM, CDR2 ANQGSEA. V was cut by 4 bases and J by 0 bases, with 16 bases left in between. In DNA, the CDR3 is TGCAGCGTTGGAGGGGGTGGCAGCTTCTCTGGAAACACCATATATTTT. Its protein is CSVGGGGSFSGNTIYF.

The rearrangement links TRBV5-1 to TRBJ2-3; D is perhaps TRBD2 (5 bases). Trimming removed 2 bases at V and 0 bases at J, with 10 bases between. The germline gives CDR1 SGHRS, CDR2 YFSETQ. The CDR3 is 15 amino acids. The CDR3 DNA reads TGCGCCAGCAGCTTTACTAGGTCTAGCACAGATACGCAGTATTTT. This codes for CASSFTRSSTDTQYF.